This passage covers 10 T cell receptor beta chains from one sample sequenced in a study of CD4+ T cells in melanoma. Some clones are missing from TCRdb's copy, which holds only in-frame ones; the method was immunoSEQ multiplex PCR. The sample shows 10,000 to 12,000 clones, about 60% of them seen only once. Specimen: cells from a culture (not recorded whether cultured in vitro). The receptors stem from a human donor with melanoma.

V and J are TRBV18 and TRBJ2-5; weak D call: TRBD1 (5 bases). V was trimmed by 3 bases and J by 4 bases, leaving 9 bases between them. The CDR3 contains 13 residues. The germline V gene encodes CDR1 KGHSH and CDR2 LQKENI. CDR3 sequence reads: CASSPGQIETQYF. In nucleotides, the CDR3 is TGTGCCAGCTCACCTGGACAAATAGAGACCCAGTACTTC. Based on the CDR3 plus reference TRBV18 and TRBJ2-5, the full variable domain is NAGVMQNPRHLVRRRGQEARLRCSPMKGHSHVYWYRQLPEEGLKFMVYLQKENIIDESGMPKERFSAEFPKEGPSILRIQQVVRGDSAAYFCASSPGQIETQYFGPGTRLLVL.

The chain employs TRBV5-1 and TRBJ1-4; unclear D gene. V lost 0 bases to trimming and J lost 1 base, with 7 bases between them. The CDR3 has 15 residues. Germline loops: CDR1 SGHRS, CDR2 YFSETQ. Here the CDR3 DNA reads TGCGCCAGCAGCTTGGGGAGTGTAACTAATGAAAAACTGTTTTTT. Its protein product is CASSLGSVTNEKLFF.

The rearrangement joins TRBV10-1 to TRBJ1-6; the D gene is possibly TRBD1 (5 bases). Trimming shortened V by 8 bases and J by 6 bases, and 26 bases separated the two germline ends. Germline V lookup: CDR1 WNHNN, CDR2 SYGVQD (reference sequence). The CDR3 spans 18 residues. In DNA form, the CDR3 reads TGCGCCAGCCGACCCCCAGGGAGAACATGCCCTCTTAATTCACCCCTCCACTTT. It yields the protein CASRPPGRTCPLNSPLHF.

This CDR3 reads CASSLRGFGENIQYF. DNA of the CDR3: TGTGCCAGCAGTTTAAGGGGGTTTGGGGAAAACATTCAGTACTTC. This chain uses TRBV27 with TRBJ2-4, with D possibly matching TRBD1 (6 bases). Germline CDR1 MNHEY, CDR2 SMNVEV (reference sequence). V lost 2 bases and J 5 bases, leaving 13 bases between the germline ends. CDR3 size: 15 residues.

This clone was counted between two and nine times. The chain joins TRBV6-5 to TRBJ2-7; 8 bases align to TRBD2. The CDR3 covers 15 residues. Germline lookup yields CDR1 MNHEY and CDR2 SVGAGI. V was pared by 2 bases and J by 0 bases, with 3 bases of the junction left unmatched. For the CDR3, the DNA is TGTGCCAGCAGTTACGCGCGGGGGGACTCCTACGAGCAGTACTTC. This gives the protein CASSYARGDSYEQYF.

The chain joins TRBV15 to TRBJ1-4; D remains ambiguous. Germline CDR1 reads LNHNV; CDR2 reads YYDKDF (reference sequence). There are 16 residues in the CDR3. V was trimmed by 2 bases and J by 1 base, leaving 11 bases between them. The CDR3 DNA reads as TGTGCCACCAGCAGACGGCCGAGGAGAACTAATGAAAAACTGTTTTTT. Translated, it gives CATSRRPRRTNEKLFF.

The chain uses TRBV11-2 and TRBJ2-3, with D unresolved. The V gene lost 5 bases and the J gene lost 4 bases, with 10 bases spanning the gap. The length of the CDR3 is 13 residues. CDR1 and CDR2 from the germline V gene are SGHAT and FQNNGV. The CDR3 loop is CASSRNSPDTQYF. CDR3 in DNA: TGTGCCAGCAGCCGCAACAGTCCAGATACGCAGTATTTT.

The chain joins TRBV6-5 to TRBJ2-7; no firm D call. This CDR3 is built from 15 residues. Trimming removed 6 bases from V and 5 bases from J, with 20 bases in between. Looked up from germline, CDR1 is MNHEY and CDR2 is SVGAGI. CDR3 protein: CASSLSRASADEQYF. Written as DNA, the CDR3 is TGTGCCAGCAGCTTATCACGGGCTTCGGCGGACGAGCAGTACTTC.

The V call is TRBV7-2, the J call TRBJ2-3, with 7 bases aligning to TRBD2. The trim removed 2 bases at V and 1 base at J, leaving 6 bases unmatched. The CDR3 totals 16 residues. Germline CDR1 is SGHTA and CDR2 is FQGNSA. CDR3 DNA: TGTGCCAGCAGCTTATCGCTAGCGGAAGGCACAGATACGCAGTATTTT. Encoded protein: CASSLSLAEGTDTQYF.

The chain carries TRBV5-1 and TRBJ1-3; D is uncertain. V was pared by 0 bases and J by 8 bases, with 15 bases between. This CDR3 has 15 amino acids. CDR1 is SGHRS and CDR2 is YFSETQ in the germline V gene. The CDR3 region is CASSLDHGRVDTIYF. CDR3 coding DNA: TGCGCCAGCAGCTTGGACCACGGTAGGGTTGACACCATATATTTT. The variable domain in full, completed from reference TRBV5-1 and TRBJ1-3, reads KAGVTQTPRYLIKTRGQQVTLSCSPISGHRSVSWYQQTPGQGLQFLFEYFSETQRNKGNFPGRFSGRQFSNSRSEMNVSTLELGDSALYLCASSLDHGRVDTIYFGEGSWLTVV.